These 21 T cell receptor beta chains were all obtained from the same sample, sequenced in a study of shared clonotypes between healthy human individuals. Repertoires were generated with immunoSEQ multiplex PCR, while TCRdb's copy carries only in-frame clones and drops some. The data contain 2.3 million or so clones, approximately 93% of them seen just once; the ten biggest clones take up around 0.4%. The sequenced material came from naive CD4+ T cells from PBMCs. The subset was: CD45RA+ positively selected. Receptors were obtained from a young man in good health. Some clones in this sample may be carry-over from other donors' samples.

This rearrangement joins TRBV4-3 to TRBJ1-4; weak D call: TRBD1 (5 bases). CDR3 length equals 15 residues. The germline V gene encodes CDR1 LGHNA and CDR2 YSLEER. V was pared by 1 base and J by 2 bases, with 8 bases between. DNA of the CDR3: TGCGCCAGCAGCCAAGGGGGGTGGACTAATGAAAAACTGTTTTTT. It specifies CASSQGGWTNEKLFF.

V and J are TRBV10-3 and TRBJ1-5; 7 nucleotides agree with TRBD1. The CDR3 extends over 16 amino acids. The germline V gene has CDR1 ENHRY and CDR2 SYGVKD. Trimming removed 5 bases from V and 2 bases from J; junction bases left unmatched: 9. The chain's CDR3 is CAISSRQGNGNQPQHF. CDR3 DNA: TGTGCCATCAGTAGCCGACAGGGTAATGGCAATCAGCCCCAGCATTTT.

The chain couples TRBV28 to TRBJ2-7, with no clear D. Per the germline V gene, CDR1 is MDHEN and CDR2 is SYDVKM. The CDR3 has 11 amino acids. The CDR3 here is CVCGSSYEQYF. In DNA, the CDR3 is TGTGTATGCGGATCGTCCTACGAGCAGTACTTC.

The gene calls are TRBV6-1 and TRBJ1-4; D possibly corresponds to TRBD1 (6 bases). The V end lost 7 bases, the J end lost 3 bases, and 12 bases lay between the germline ends. The CDR3 is made up of 14 amino acids. Germline V gene sequence: CDR1 MNHNS, CDR2 SASEGT. CDR3 sequence reads: CASNRAVANEKLFF. CDR3 coding DNA: TGTGCCAGCAACAGGGCTGTGGCTAATGAAAAACTGTTTTTT.

This rearrangement joins TRBV7-3 to TRBJ2-7, with 9 bases identical to TRBD2. Trimming removed 5 bases from V and 2 bases from J; junction bases left unmatched: 13. CDR3 length equals 17 residues. Germline V gene data show CDR1 as SGHTA and CDR2 as FQGTGA. CDR3 DNA sequence: TGTGCCAGCAGCCGAGCCGCCGGGGCTAGCGGGGCCTACGAGCAGTACTTC. Residues: CASSRAAGASGAYEQYF. Complete variable domain (other parts from reference TRBV7-3 and TRBJ2-7): GAGVSQTPSNKVTEKGKYVELRCDPISGHTALYWYRQSLGQGPEFLIYFQGTGAADDSGLPNDRFFAVRPEGSVSTLKIQRTERGDSAVYLCASSRAAGASGAYEQYFGPGTRLTVT.

V and J are TRBV6-5 and TRBJ1-1; no definite D call. Germline lookup yields CDR1 MNHEY and CDR2 SVGAGI. Trimming shortened V by 6 bases and J by 1 base, and 15 bases separated the two germline ends. CDR3 length equals 15 residues. The CDR3 here is CASRASGRKNTEAFF. For the CDR3, the DNA is TGTGCCAGCAGAGCCTCGGGCAGGAAGAACACTGAAGCTTTCTTT.

A word on this clone: Other nucleotide sequences from this sample produce the same CDR3. The chain recombines TRBV5-1 with TRBJ2-7; 8 nucleotides align to TRBD2. Germline trimming cut 4 bases from V and 0 bases from J; bases unmatched to any gene: 6. The CDR3 has 15 residues. The germline V gene has CDR1 SGHRS and CDR2 YFSETQ. The CDR3 nucleotides are TGCGCCAGCAGCCTAAGCGGGGGAAGCTCCTACGAGCAGTACTTC. Protein product: CASSLSGGSSYEQYF.

The chain links TRBV5-1 to TRBJ2-5, with TRBD1 matching 7 bases. The J call may be in error: the DNA end matches TRBJ2-7 better. Looked up from germline, CDR1 is SGHRS and CDR2 is YFSETQ. This CDR3 is 14 amino acids long. CDR3 region: CASSRDRALLEQYF. CDR3 coding DNA: TGCGCCAGCAGCCGCGACAGGGCTCTACTCGAGCAGTACTTC.

The V call is TRBV6-1, the J call TRBJ2-5; 7 nucleotides match TRBD2. After removal of 4 bases from V and 3 bases from J, the junction contained 8 bases not matched to a gene. The germline gives CDR1 MNHNS, CDR2 SASEGT. The CDR3 runs 15 residues. The CDR3 is CASSGGRAGEETQYF. The CDR3 DNA is TGTGCCAGCAGTGGAGGGAGGGCAGGCGAAGAGACCCAGTACTTC.

On this clone itself: At the DNA level, this CDR3 is encoded by other sequences in the same sample as well. The rearrangement uses TRBV4-2 and TRBJ2-3, with D perhaps TRBD2 (6 bases). Germline V CDR1 and CDR2: LGHNA, YNFKEQ. The length of the CDR3 is 15 residues. V gave up 1 base and J gave up 1 base, with 9 bases separating them. CDR3 bases: TGTGCCAGCAGCCAAGTACTAGCCGGCACAGATACGCAGTATTTT. It codes for CASSQVLAGTDTQYF.

This chain uses TRBV28 with TRBJ2-5, with TRBD2 identical over 8 bases. With V trimmed by 6 bases and J by 4 bases, 10 bases remained unmatched. Germline-derived CDR1 and CDR2 are MDHEN and SYDVKM. This CDR3 is built from 15 residues. The DNA of the CDR3 is TGTGCCAGCAGCAGAAGGGGACTAGTTGGAGAGACCCAGTACTTC. Translation gives CASSRRGLVGETQYF.

This chain joins TRBV6-5 and TRBJ2-3; a possible D gene is TRBD2 (5 bases). V dropped 6 bases and J dropped 0 bases, with 10 bases sitting between them. Germline CDR1 reads MNHEY; CDR2 reads SVGAGI. This CDR3 region has 14 residues. In DNA form, the CDR3 reads TGTGCCAGCAGATATGGACTTAGCACAGATACGCAGTATTTT. It yields the protein CASRYGLSTDTQYF.

This chain uses TRBV28 with TRBJ1-3; no reliable D call. This CDR3 has 13 amino acids. Germline assignment: CDR1 MDHEN and CDR2 SYDVKM. The ends were cut back, 6 bases at V and 3 bases at J, with 9 bases in the middle. CDR3 region: CASSPGFGNTIYF. CDR3 sequence (DNA): TGTGCCAGCAGCCCGGGGTTTGGAAACACCATATATTTT.

Comments on this clone: This sample includes further DNA sequences coding for the same CDR3. The chain links TRBV28 to TRBJ1-1; perhaps TRBD1 as D (6 bases). Deletions cut 1 base from V and 8 bases from J, with 8 bases between. CDR3 length: 12 residues. Germline CDR1 MDHEN, CDR2 SYDVKM. The DNA for the CDR3 is TGTGCCAGCAGTTTATTAGGACAGGAAGCTTTCTTT. Translating it yields CASSLLGQEAFF.

The genes are TRBV5-1 and TRBJ2-1; tentatively, D is TRBD2 (6 bases). V dropped 0 bases and J dropped 8 bases, with 9 bases sitting between them. Per the germline V gene, CDR1 is SGHRS and CDR2 is YFSETQ. The CDR3 consists of 13 residues. The CDR3 DNA reads as TGCGCCAGCAGCTTGGCTTCTAGCGATGAGCAGTTCTTC. Its translation: CASSLASSDEQFF.

This clone was observed a handful of times. The rearrangement uses TRBV9 and TRBJ2-2; unclear D gene. The CDR3 contains 13 residues. CDR1 is SGDLS, CDR2 YYNGEE, per germline. The V gene lost 3 bases and the J gene lost 5 bases, with 8 bases spanning the gap. For the CDR3, the DNA is TGTGCCAGCAGCGCTGGACCGACCGGGGAGCTGTTTTTT. Translating it yields CASSAGPTGELFF.

The V call is TRBV5-1, the J call TRBJ2-3, with 9 bases matching TRBD2. The germline gives CDR1 SGHRS, CDR2 YFSETQ. CDR3 size: 14 residues. After removal of 5 bases from V and 3 bases from J, the junction contained 4 bases not matched to a gene. The CDR3 DNA is TGCGCCAGCAGACCTAGCGGGATAACAGATACGCAGTATTTT. Encoded protein: CASRPSGITDTQYF.

The J gene is TRBJ2-1, the V gene TRBV6-6, with 10 positions matching TRBD2. Germline loops: CDR1 MNHNY, CDR2 SVGAGI (reference sequence). J gave up 5 bases and V 8 bases, and 12 bases lay outside the gene matches. There are 16 residues in the CDR3. This CDR3 is CASRLAGVTIHNEQFF. In DNA form, the CDR3 reads TGTGCCAGCCGCCTAGCGGGAGTTACCATCCACAATGAGCAGTTCTTC.

The CDR3 region has the DNA TGCGCCAGCAGCGGCGATGGGACCGGGGAGCTGTTTTTT. Its protein is CASSGDGTGELFF. The V call is TRBV5-1, the J call TRBJ2-2; no firm D call. The CDR3 runs 13 residues. The ends were cut back, 4 bases at V and 5 bases at J, with 9 bases in the middle. The germline gives CDR1 SGHRS, CDR2 YFSETQ.

Comment on this clone: The same CDR3 is also encoded by other DNA sequences in this sample. V is TRBV9 and J is TRBJ2-7; 7 bases line up with TRBD2. Losses at the gene ends were 4 bases for V and 6 bases for J; bases not matched to a gene: 1. From germline, CDR1 is SGDLS and CDR2 YYNGEE. The CDR3 consists of 11 residues. This CDR3 reads CASSPGGEQYF. The CDR3 DNA reads TGTGCCAGCAGCCCGGGAGGCGAGCAGTACTTC.

The chain couples TRBV5-1 to TRBJ2-2; 8 bases fit TRBD1. The CDR3 contains 18 residues. Germline V gene lookup returns CDR1 SGHRS and CDR2 YFSETQ. V gave up 3 bases and J gave up 4 bases; unmatched junction bases: 14. The CDR3 DNA reads TGCGCCAGCAGCTGGGGGGACAGGACCAGGCGTGCCACCGGGGAGCTGTTTTTT. Protein product: CASSWGDRTRRATGELFF.